The 8 T cell receptor beta chains presented below share a single source sample, sequenced in a study of cytomegalovirus exposure and HLA in healthy donors. It was with 60 Vbeta and 13 Jbeta primers that the PCR ran. The repertoire was sequenced with immunoSEQ multiplex PCR; TCRdb's copy has only in-frame clones and lacks some. The sample has 150,000 to 200,000 clones; about 77% are singletons. Sequencing was carried out using PBMCs. The receptors shown here come from a woman aged 25 to 39 in good health and CMV-seropositive.

The genes are TRBV9 and TRBJ2-7; 10 bases are shared with TRBD1. Germline CDR1 reads SGDLS; CDR2 reads YYNGEE. This CDR3 is 15 amino acids long. V shed 5 bases and J 3 bases; nucleotides not matched to a gene: 8. For the CDR3, the DNA is TGTGCCAGCAGTGACAGACAGGGGGCAATCTACGAGCAGTACTTC. Protein sequence: CASSDRQGAIYEQYF.

The rearrangement uses TRBV5-6 and TRBJ1-2, with D perhaps matching TRBD1 (5 bases). This CDR3 has 13 residues. CDR1 and CDR2 (germline): SGHDT, YYEEEE. V shed 1 base and J shed 4 bases, with 8 bases lying between them. The CDR3 here is CASSLRGGYGYTF. The CDR3 coding sequence is TGTGCCAGCAGCTTGAGGGGTGGCTATGGCTACACCTTC. Full variable domain (remainder filled in from reference TRBV5-6 and TRBJ1-2): DAGVTQSPTHLIKTRGQQVTLRCSPKSGHDTVSWYQQALGQGPQFIFQYYEEEERQRGNFPDRFSGHQFPNYSSELNVNALLLGDSALYLCASSLRGGYGYTFGSGTRLTVV.

This sequence joins TRBV9 and TRBJ2-3; tentatively, D is TRBD1 (5 bases). The CDR3 loop spans 13 amino acids. Trimming removed 0 bases from V and 5 bases from J, with 7 bases in between. Per germline, CDR1 SGDLS and CDR2 YYNGEE. In DNA form, the CDR3 reads TGTGCCAGCAGCGTAGAAGGGGAAGATACGCAGTATTTT. Residues: CASSVEGEDTQYF.

The V and J genes are TRBV6-6 and TRBJ1-4, with unresolved D. V was cut by 2 bases and J by 8 bases, with 12 bases left in between. Germline V gene data show CDR1 as MNHNY and CDR2 as SVGAGI (reference sequence). The CDR3 has 14 amino acids. The CDR3 nucleotides read TGTGCCAGCAGTTACGGACGAAGAGGGGAAAAACTGTTTTTT. The encoded protein is CASSYGRRGEKLFF.

This clone was detected only a few times. This chain joins TRBV7-9 and TRBJ2-4; 7 positions agree with TRBD2. Germline values: CDR1 SEHNR, CDR2 FQNEAQ (reference sequence). The length of the CDR3 is 17 residues. V lost 6 bases and J lost 5; bases outside the gene matches: 16. The DNA for the CDR3 is TGTGCCAGCAGTCCCAGACCTGGGAGGGGCGGGGAAAACATTCAGTACTTC. It encodes CASSPRPGRGGENIQYF.

The gene calls are TRBV20-1 and TRBJ2-5; D is ambiguous. This CDR3 has 11 residues. V gave up 3 bases and J gave up 5 bases, with 7 bases separating them. Germline CDR1 and CDR2: DFQATT and SNEGSKA (reference sequence). CDR3 sequence reads: CSARFRETQYF. The CDR3 coding sequence is TGCAGTGCTAGGTTCCGGGAGACCCAGTACTTC.

The CDR3 DNA sequence: TGCGCCAGCAGCCTTGGACAGGGCGTGGGGGAAAAACTGTTTTTT. This gives the protein CASSLGQGVGEKLFF. The genes are TRBV5-1 and TRBJ1-4; TRBD1 aligns across 8 bases. Trimming cost V 4 bases and J 8 bases; bases outside gene matches: 10. The CDR3 is made up of 15 amino acids. CDR1 and CDR2 (germline): SGHRS, YFSETQ.

This clone was seen just once. This chain connects TRBV29-1 to TRBJ1-2; D not certain. The CDR3 spans 11 residues. CDR1 is SQVTM and CDR2 is ANQGSEA in the germline V gene. V lost 5 bases and J 6 bases, leaving 10 bases between the germline ends. The chain's CDR3 is CSVPTADGYTF. DNA for the CDR3: TGCAGCGTTCCTACGGCGGATGGCTACACCTTC.